This T cell receptor beta chain was recovered during a study of early stage breast cancer tumors. The overall study: ER+/PR+/HER2- status applied to about 75% of the 16 invasive breast tumors.

This clone was observed a handful of times. As yet, its antigen is unknown. Sequencing was performed with immunoSEQ multiplex PCR; in TCRdb, only in-frame clones are kept and a portion is missing. The sample holds more than 7,500 clones, 70% to 75% seen once. Study observations and caveats: Tumors had about 2.5-fold higher T cell density and higher clonality than adjacent normal breast tissue.

CDR3 length: 14 amino acids. In germline, CDR1 is SGHRS, CDR2 YFSETQ. Between the trimmed V and J ends, which lost 3 bases and 1 base, there was a span of 11 bases. This normal breast sample came from a site about 2-4.5 cm away from the tumor. Often roughly 90-340 mg of normal breast tissue was needed for DNA. The sequence was obtained from a person aged 55 to 70 with breast cancer. V usage is TRBV5-1 and J usage is TRBJ2-7; D is perhaps TRBD2 (7 bases). The sequencing sample was made of normal breast tissue next to the tumor. CDR3 loop: CASSWGGGSYEQYF. The CDR3 DNA sequence: TGCGCCAGCAGCTGGGGGGGCGGGTCCTACGAGCAGTACTTC.